The 23 T cell receptor beta chains below were found in one sample sequenced in a study of T cells in Graves' hyperthyroidism and ophthalmopathy. Amplified TCR beta CDR3 regions came from RNA transcripts. HTBI primers were used for first-round RT-PCR of the TCR CDR3. TCRdb fed the multiplex PCR reads into MiXCR, producing one record per CDR3 protein. Here the sample spans under 600,000 distinct CDR3 sequences, approximately 15% being singletons. The sequenced material came from blood. The receptors were gathered from a woman aged 40-49 years with Graves' ophthalmopathy.

This clonotype was observed at least ten times. This chain joins TRBV5-1 and TRBJ2-7, with TRBD2 identical over 10 bases. This CDR3 is built from 14 residues. Germline CDR1 is SGHRS and CDR2 is YFSETQ. V was pared by 4 bases and J by 2 bases, with 3 bases of the junction left unmatched. For the CDR3, the DNA is TGCGCCAGCAGCCGGACTAGCGGCACCTACGAGCAGTACTTC. Protein product: CASSRTSGTYEQYF.

This clonotype was picked up many times. One end of the junction fails to match germline, which may point to a read error. This chain connects TRBV5-1 to TRBJ2-5, with D unresolved. Germline V gene sequence: CDR1 SGHRS, CDR2 YFSETQ. The CDR3 is 13 amino acids. The CDR3: CASSLVLQETQYF. DNA of the CDR3: TGTGCCAGCAGTTTGGTGTTACAAGAGACCCAGTACTTC.

The V call is TRBV11-2, the J call TRBJ2-5; TRBD2 agrees at 9 bases. Germline V lookup: CDR1 SGHAT, CDR2 FQNNGV. J lost 5 bases, V lost 5 bases, and 15 bases had no gene match. The CDR3 runs to 17 residues. CDR3 nucleotides: TGTGCCAGCAGCCAAGACGCTAGCGGGGTGGGGTGGGAGACCCAGTACTTC. Residues: CASSQDASGVGWETQYF.

This clonotype was recorded at least ten times. J is TRBJ2-3 and V is TRBV20-1, with no clear D. V was shortened by 3 bases and J by 4 bases, with 11 bases between the two germline ends. The CDR3 is made up of 13 amino acids. Germline V lookup: CDR1 DFQATT, CDR2 SNEGSKA (reference sequence). The CDR3 reads CSASRLPPDTQYF. The CDR3 nucleotides read TGCAGTGCTAGTCGGCTCCCACCAGATACGCAGTATTTT.

Many counts were recorded for this clonotype. The chain carries TRBV6-6 and TRBJ2-1, with TRBD2 identical over 9 bases. This CDR3 contains 15 residues. The germline CDR1 and CDR2 sequences are MNHNY and SVGAGI (reference sequence). Losses at the gene ends were 2 bases for V and 3 bases for J; bases not matched to a gene: 2. The CDR3 DNA follows: TGTGCCAGCAGTTACGCTAGCGGGATCTACAATGAGCAGTTCTTC. The encoded protein is CASSYASGIYNEQFF.

In its sample, this clonotype was seen many times. The chain joins TRBV20-1 to TRBJ2-1, with TRBD2 as a possible D gene (6 bases). In germline, CDR1 is DFQATT, CDR2 SNEGSKA (reference sequence). This CDR3 has 11 amino acids. V lost 3 bases and J lost 10, with 10 bases in between. CDR3 sequence (DNA): TGCAGTGCTAGGGGGCTAGCGGAGCAGTTCTTC. Its translation: CSARGLAEQFF.

This clonotype was observed many times. The V call is TRBV5-1, the J call TRBJ2-2; weak D call: TRBD1 (6 bases). CDR3 length equals 17 residues. The germline gives CDR1 SGHRS, CDR2 YFSETQ. Trimming cost V 0 bases and J 0 bases, with 12 bases left between them. The CDR3 region is CASSLGPGQPNTGELFF. The CDR3 DNA reads as TGCGCCAGCAGCTTGGGTCCGGGACAACCGAACACCGGGGAGCTGTTTTTT. Supplemented by reference TRBV5-1 and TRBJ2-2, the full variable domain reads KAGVTQTPRYLIKTRGQQVTLSCSPISGHRSVSWYQQTPGQGLQFLFEYFSETQRNKGNFPGRFSGRQFSNSRSEMNVSTLELGDSALYLCASSLGPGQPNTGELFFGEGSRLTVL.

This clonotype was counted many times. V and J are TRBV27 and TRBJ2-7; TRBD1 agrees at 8 bases. This CDR3 is built from 15 residues. The junction had 8 bases not matched to a gene; V was cut back by 5 bases and J by 2 bases. Per the germline V gene, CDR1 is MNHEY and CDR2 is SMNVEV (reference sequence). The chain's CDR3 is CASSPGTGPTYEQYF. In nucleotides, the CDR3 is TGTGCCAGCAGTCCCGGGACAGGACCCACCTACGAGCAGTACTTC.

The J gene is TRBJ2-7, the V gene TRBV4-1; D might be TRBD2 (7 bases). Germline V gene lookup returns CDR1 MGHRA and CDR2 YSYEKL. CDR3 size: 15 residues. The ends were cut back, 4 bases at V and 0 bases at J, with 13 bases in the middle. CDR3 sequence reads: CASSPRGGSSYEQYF. CDR3 sequence (DNA): TGCGCCAGCAGCCCAAGGGGGGGTAGCTCCTACGAGCAGTACTTC.

This clonotype was counted only a few times. The chain is built from TRBV7-6 and TRBJ1-3, with D perhaps TRBD1 (5 bases). Germline V gene lookup returns CDR1 SGHVS and CDR2 FNYEAQ. V was trimmed by 5 bases and J by 3 bases, leaving 17 bases between them. The CDR3 totals 16 residues. The CDR3 is CASSDAGVQDGNTIYF. CDR3 nucleotide sequence: TGTGCCAGCAGCGACGCGGGGGTCCAGGATGGAAACACCATATATTTT.

This clonotype was counted ten times or more. The chain links TRBV20-1 to TRBJ2-7; TRBD2 aligns across 10 bases. CDR1 is DFQATT, CDR2 SNEGSKA, per germline (reference sequence). This CDR3 is built from 13 residues. Trimming at V came to 5 bases and at J to 1 base, leaving 2 bases not matched to a gene. CDR3 DNA sequence: TGCAGTGCTTCTAGCGGGAGTTCCTACGAGCAGTACTTC. It encodes CSASSGSSYEQYF.

This clonotype was seen ten or more times. V usage is TRBV20-1 and J usage is TRBJ1-1; D may be TRBD1 (6 bases). The CDR3 loop spans 15 amino acids. Trimming stripped 1 base from V and 0 bases from J, with 12 bases between. Germline CDR1 is DFQATT and CDR2 is SNEGSKA (reference sequence). CDR3 loop: CSARGDTPMNTEAFF. DNA of the CDR3: TGCAGTGCTAGAGGGGACACCCCGATGAACACTGAAGCTTTCTTT.

This clonotype has more than one count but fewer than ten. As DNA, the CDR3 is TGTGCCAGCAGCACTAACAGGGGGGCTAATGAAAAACTGTTTTTT. Protein product: CASSTNRGANEKLFF. V usage is TRBV7-8 and J usage is TRBJ1-4, with 8 nucleotides matching TRBD1. CDR1 and CDR2 (germline): SGHVS, FQNEAQ. This CDR3 has 15 amino acids. V lost 5 bases and J lost 3; bases outside the gene matches: 5.

Ten or more counts support this clonotype. The chain carries TRBV5-1 and TRBJ1-3; D might be TRBD1 (5 bases). There are 14 residues in the CDR3. The V gene's germline CDR1 is SGHRS and CDR2 YFSETQ. V gave up 4 bases and J gave up 1 base, with 9 bases separating them. CDR3 nucleotide sequence: TGCGCCAGCAGCCCGACAGCGTCTGGAAACACCATATATTTT. Amino acids: CASSPTASGNTIYF.

This clonotype has at least ten counts. The gene calls are TRBV7-8 and TRBJ2-7; the match to TRBD2 covers 9 bases. Per germline, CDR1 SGHVS and CDR2 FQNEAQ. V shed 0 bases, J shed 2 bases, and the junction held 5 bases outside the gene matches. CDR3 size: 16 residues. CDR3 nucleotides: TGTGCCAGCAGCTTAGCCAGACTAGCGGTTGCCTACGAGCAGTACTTC. This sequence encodes CASSLARLAVAYEQYF.

In nucleotides, the CDR3 is TGCGCCAGCAGCCCTGAGGGAGTTTCCTACAATGAGCAGTTCTTC. As protein: CASSPEGVSYNEQFF. This chain links TRBV4-1 with TRBJ2-1; D may be TRBD2 (5 bases). The ends were cut back, 4 bases at V and 1 base at J, with 11 bases in the middle. The CDR3 covers 15 residues. Germline CDR1 reads MGHRA; CDR2 reads YSYEKL.

The rearrangement uses TRBV11-2 and TRBJ2-7; 8 bases match TRBD1. The CDR3 contains 16 residues. Germline V CDR1 and CDR2: SGHAT, FQNNGV. Unmatched junction bases numbered 11, after V lost 5 bases and J lost 2 bases. CDR3 region: CASSNPGGRGTYEQYF. DNA of the CDR3: TGTGCCAGCAGCAATCCAGGGGGCAGGGGTACCTACGAGCAGTACTTC.

This clonotype was counted a few times. This CDR3 is CASRDSYQPQHF. In nucleotides, the CDR3 is TGTGCCAGCAGGGACAGTTATCAGCCCCAGCATTTT. The rearrangement links TRBV6-1 to TRBJ1-5, with D possibly TRBD1 on 6 matching bases. From germline, CDR1 is MNHNS and CDR2 SASEGT. Trimming removed 6 bases at V and 5 bases at J, with 8 bases between. This CDR3 contains 12 residues.

The chain couples TRBV7-9 to TRBJ2-7, with D possibly called TRBD1 or TRBD2 (7 bases each). The germline gives CDR1 SEHNR, CDR2 FQNEAQ (reference sequence). This CDR3 is built from 16 residues. V lost 8 bases, J lost 5 bases, and 25 bases lay in between. In nucleotides, the CDR3 is TGTGCCAGCTCACCTCAGGGGGGGACAGACTTCCACGAGCAGTACTTC. Protein sequence: CASSPQGGTDFHEQYF.

Points on this clonotype: Germline is not matched at one junction end, which may reflect a read error. The CDR3 loop is CASSHGTSEVWAYEKYF. As DNA, the CDR3 is TGTGCCAGCAGTCACGGGACTAGCGAGGTTTGGGCCTACGAGAAGTACTTC. This chain links TRBV6-5 with TRBJ2-7; 10 bases are shared with TRBD2. The CDR3 length is 17 residues. CDR1 and CDR2 (germline): MNHEY, SVGAGI.

This clonotype was counted between two and nine times. This chain links TRBV5-1 with TRBJ2-2; 9 bases align to TRBD1. Trimming at V came to 3 bases and at J to 4 bases, leaving 1 base not matched to a gene. The germline gives CDR1 SGHRS, CDR2 YFSETQ. This CDR3 spans 14 amino acids. In DNA, the CDR3 is TGCGCCAGCAGCTGGGGACAGGGCACCGGGGAGCTGTTTTTT. This translates into CASSWGQGTGELFF. The variable domain in full, completed from reference TRBV5-1 and TRBJ2-2, reads KAGVTQTPRYLIKTRGQQVTLSCSPISGHRSVSWYQQTPGQGLQFLFEYFSETQRNKGNFPGRFSGRQFSNSRSEMNVSTLELGDSALYLCASSWGQGTGELFFGEGSRLTVL.

This clonotype was recorded a few times. A junction end diverges from the germline sequence, so it may reflect a read error. This chain joins TRBV4-1 and TRBJ1-6; D gene uncertain. Germline V lookup: CDR1 MGHRA, CDR2 YSYEKL. The CDR3 contains 17 residues. The CDR3 loop is CASSQLNPSSYNSPLHF. The CDR3, as DNA: TGCGCCAGCAGCCAACTGAACCCGAGCTCCTATAATTCGCCCCTCCACTTT.

This clonotype turned up a few times. V and J are TRBV9 and TRBJ2-5; D not certain. The CDR3 loop spans 13 amino acids. Trimming left V 3 bases short and J 4 bases short, with 10 bases between. CDR1 SGDLS and CDR2 YYNGEE come from the germline V gene. The CDR3 loop is CASSELPVETQYF. CDR3 in DNA: TGTGCCAGCAGCGAATTGCCTGTAGAGACCCAGTACTTC.